The next 13 T cell receptor beta chains were all read from a single sample in a study of identical twins (dated by TCRdb to about 2016). Library construction relied on 5' RACE. The sequencer was an Illumina HiSeq 2000. In TCRdb, the public reads were trimmed at Q25 with fastp and aligned with MiXCR, with productive beta chains retained. Each record represents a unique CDR3 protein, reported with the most common genes and DNA among its rows. Recorded for this sample are some 900,000 distinct CDR3 sequences; more than 9% of them occurred a single time. The top ten clonotypes cover around 1.6% of the sample. The sample was also reused in another study, on yellow fever vaccine responses in identical twins.

Material: PBMCs. All receptors come from a woman between 18 and 29 years old in good health.

This rearrangement joins TRBV4-1 to TRBJ2-5; 9 nucleotides line up with TRBD2. Germline-derived CDR1 and CDR2 are MGHRA and YSYEKL. This CDR3 spans 17 amino acids. Trimming cost V 0 bases and J 4 bases; bases outside gene matches: 9. DNA of the CDR3: TGCGCCAGCAGCCAAGATAGCGGGAGTGGACCGGGAGAGACCCAGTACTTC. This translates into CASSQDSGSGPGETQYF.

This chain uses TRBV2 with TRBJ2-1; D perhaps matches TRBD2 (5 bases). V gave up 6 bases and J gave up 10 bases, with 25 bases separating them. Germline V CDR1 and CDR2: SNHLY, FYNNEI. CDR3 length: 16 residues. This chain's CDR3 is CASREVLTLYRREQFF. The CDR3 nucleotides read TGTGCCAGCAGGGAGGTCCTAACCCTATATCGGCGGGAGCAGTTCTTC.

The sample holds many counts of this clonotype. This chain uses TRBV24-1 with TRBJ2-5; 9 nucleotides agree with TRBD2. With V trimmed by 3 bases and J by 7 bases, 11 bases remained unmatched. The CDR3 has 16 residues. Looked up from germline, CDR1 is KGHDR and CDR2 is SFDVKD. The CDR3 coding sequence is TGTGCCACCAGTGATCCCGAGGCGGGAGGGCCTAGGACCCAGTACTTC. Amino acid sequence: CATSDPEAGGPRTQYF.

In its sample, this clonotype was seen a few times. The V and J genes are TRBV7-8 and TRBJ2-1; D might be TRBD2 (5 bases). Per germline, CDR1 SGHVS and CDR2 FQNEAQ. V lost 5 bases and J 6 bases, leaving 11 bases between the germline ends. The CDR3 spans 13 residues. This chain's CDR3 is CASSRSSGNEQFF. Written as DNA, the CDR3 is TGTGCCAGCAGCCGCTCGAGCGGCAATGAGCAGTTCTTC.

The chain couples TRBV5-4 to TRBJ2-3; 7 positions agree with TRBD2. The trim removed 1 base at V and 1 base at J, leaving 6 bases unmatched. Germline loops: CDR1 SGHNT, CDR2 YYREEE (reference sequence). The CDR3 has 16 residues. CDR3 residues: CASSLSILAGTDTQYF. CDR3 DNA sequence: TGTGCCAGCAGCTTGAGTATCCTAGCGGGCACAGATACGCAGTATTTT. The full variable domain, in which reference TRBV5-4 and TRBJ2-3 provide the parts outside the CDR3, is ETGVTQSPTHLIKTRGQQVTLRCSSQSGHNTVSWYQQALGQGPQFIFQYYREEENGRGNFPPRFSGLQFPNYSSELNVNALELDDSALYLCASSLSILAGTDTQYFGPGTRLTVL.

The rearrangement joins TRBV20-1 to TRBJ2-7, with a weak D call TRBD2 (5 bases). Germline lookup yields CDR1 DFQATT and CDR2 SNEGSKA (reference sequence). CDR3 length: 16 amino acids. Trimming took 3 bases from V and 6 from J, leaving 24 bases between them. The CDR3 DNA reads as TGCAGTGCTAGGGATTTCGGTAGAGGGTTTTTGGGCGAGCAGTACTTC. Protein sequence: CSARDFGRGFLGEQYF.

The chain joins TRBV5-6 to TRBJ2-5; 12 bases agree with TRBD2. Germline V lookup: CDR1 SGHDT, CDR2 YYEEEE. The CDR3 loop spans 16 amino acids. Trimming removed 4 bases from V and 1 base from J; junction bases left unmatched: 5. CDR3 in DNA: TGTGCCAGCAGCCCTACGACTAGCGGGGGCCAAGAGACCCAGTACTTC. Translated, it gives CASSPTTSGGQETQYF.

The CDR3 coding sequence is TGTGCCAGCAGCCAAGCGTCGGGGGGACCGAGCTTCAGCGGGGAGCTGTTTTTT. The encoded protein is CASSQASGGPSFSGELFF. The chain combines TRBV4-2 with TRBJ2-2; TRBD2 matches at 7 bases. J lost 7 bases, V lost 1 base, and 15 bases had no gene match. CDR1 and CDR2 (germline): LGHNA, YNFKEQ. CDR3 size: 18 residues.

The table lists this clonotype with a few counts. The chain combines TRBV9 with TRBJ1-2, with TRBD1 as a possible D gene (5 bases). Germline-derived CDR1 and CDR2 are SGDLS and YYNGEE. The CDR3 length is 17 residues. V lost 0 bases and J 0 bases, leaving 15 bases between the germline ends. The CDR3 sequence: CASSVGSQGWTNYGYTF. The CDR3 nucleotides are TGTGCCAGCAGCGTAGGGTCTCAGGGCTGGACTAACTATGGCTACACCTTC.

The V call is TRBV5-1, the J call TRBJ2-7, with TRBD2 matching over 11 bases. The CDR3 covers 16 residues. With V trimmed by 2 bases and J by 7 bases, 11 bases remained unmatched. Per germline, CDR1 SGHRS and CDR2 YFSETQ. Here the CDR3 DNA reads TGCGCCAGCAGCTTTAGCCCACTAGCGGGAGTAAATGAGCAGTACTTC. Protein: CASSFSPLAGVNEQYF.

This clonotype was seen a few times. The gene calls are TRBV28 and TRBJ2-7; D is perhaps TRBD2 (6 bases). The germline V gene has CDR1 MDHEN and CDR2 SYDVKM. V was pared by 7 bases and J by 9 bases, with 25 bases between. The length of the CDR3 is 15 residues. The CDR3: CASISPEGRTSGQYF. DNA of the CDR3: TGTGCCAGCATATCCCCGGAGGGCCGAACGAGTGGGCAGTACTTC.

This clonotype was seen only a few times. The genes are TRBV16 and TRBJ1-5; D call uncertain. The CDR3 has 16 amino acids. V shed 3 bases and J shed 0 bases, with 12 bases lying between them. Germline CDR1 KGHSY, CDR2 FQNENV. CDR3 sequence (DNA): TGTGCCAGCAGCCACTTGAAAATGAATAGCAATCAGCCCCAGCATTTT. Amino acid sequence: CASSHLKMNSNQPQHF.

This clonotype was detected many times. The genes are TRBV29-1 and TRBJ2-5; 8 positions match TRBD2. The V gene's germline CDR1 is SQVTM and CDR2 ANQGSEA. The length of the CDR3 is 16 residues. Trimming took 6 bases from V and 4 from J; bases not matched to a gene: 16. The chain's CDR3 is CSVGPAGESRRETQYF. CDR3 DNA: TGCAGCGTCGGGCCAGCGGGAGAGTCCCGCCGAGAGACCCAGTACTTC.